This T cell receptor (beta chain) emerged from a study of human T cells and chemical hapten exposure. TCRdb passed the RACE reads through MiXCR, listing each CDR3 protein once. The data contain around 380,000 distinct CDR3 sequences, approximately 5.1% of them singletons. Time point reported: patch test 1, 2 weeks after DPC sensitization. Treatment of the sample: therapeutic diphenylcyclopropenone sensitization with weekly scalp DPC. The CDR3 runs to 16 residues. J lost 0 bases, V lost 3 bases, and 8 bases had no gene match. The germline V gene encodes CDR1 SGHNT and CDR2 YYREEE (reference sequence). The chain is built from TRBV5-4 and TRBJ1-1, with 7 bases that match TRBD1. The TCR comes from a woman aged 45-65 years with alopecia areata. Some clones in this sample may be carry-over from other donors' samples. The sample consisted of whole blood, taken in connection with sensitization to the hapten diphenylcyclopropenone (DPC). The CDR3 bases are TGTGCCAGCAGCTATGGACAGGCCGTTATGAACACTGAAGCTTTCTTT. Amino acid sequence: CASSYGQAVMNTEAFF.